What follows describes a single T cell receptor beta chain. Antigen: not known. The CDR3 loop spans 15 amino acids. Germline CDR1 is SNHLY and CDR2 is FYNNEI. V was shortened by 7 bases and J by 8 bases, with 23 bases between the two germline ends. Profiled with immunoSEQ multiplex PCR; TCRdb holds only in-frame clones, not every one. The repertoire holds 120,000 or so clones, with about nine tenths as singletons. This sample stems from a study of T cell responses to AZD1222 COVID-19 vaccine. The wider study: Pooling was applied to second doses at about 4 or about 12 weeks.

Points from the study as a whole: Spike-specific TCR repertoires showed rising breadth and depth after two AZD1222 doses. Donors, mostly white British, included more females; clonal diversity was possibly underestimated. Just a handful of people given AZD1222 tested seropositive at baseline.

The TCR sequence derives from an adult in good health. The material sequenced was peripheral blood, taken on day 0 of AZD1222 vaccination. This rearrangement joins TRBV2 to TRBJ1-2; TRBD1 is a possible D gene (6 bases). CDR3 nucleotide sequence: TGTGCCAGCATTCCCACGGGGGGCCTGTCGTCCGGCTACACCTTC. It codes for CASIPTGGLSSGYTF.